The rows below give T cell receptor beta chains drawn from one sample of a study of blood T cell repertoires in COVID-19. TCRdb's copy holds only in-frame clones and misses some; the assay was immunoSEQ multiplex PCR. The sample holds 200,000 to 300,000 clones; around 86% are singletons and the top ten take roughly 4.9%. The source material was peripheral blood. The receptors stem from a woman aged 55-69 years with COVID-19, enrolled during active disease. Both conserved end residues are part of each CDR3. A D gene is named only where the DNA matches it firmly. Size is stated for part of the rows, as once, few or many counts, or as a class when the clone is expanded.

>14|TRBJ1-1|TRBD1|.|TRBV10-3
CAIGGQGAGTEAFF
TGTGCCATCGGTGGACAGGGGGCAGGAACTGAAGCTTTCTTT
>15|TRBJ2-7|TRBD2|once|TRBV6-5
CASSRTSGSAYEQYF
TGTGCCAGCAGCAGGACTAGCGGGAGCGCCTACGAGCAGTACTTC
>17|TRBJ1-5|TRBD1|.|TRBV6-1
CASSEKLTGRSNQPQHF
TGTGCCAGCAGTGAAAAGTTGACAGGGAGAAGTAATCAGCCCCAGCATTTT
>15|TRBJ2-7|.|.|TRBV9
CASSVGGPGTGEQYF
TGTGCCAGCAGCGTAGGAGGGCCCGGTACGGGCGAGCAGTACTTC
>16|TRBJ2-7|.|.|TRBV7-8
CASSLVGGGSSYEQYF
TGTGCCAGCAGCTTAGTGGGCGGAGGGAGCTCCTACGAGCAGTACTTC
>15|TRBJ2-5|.|once|TRBV7-9
CASSLATGWGETQYF
TGTGCCAGCAGCTTAGCCACAGGGTGGGGAGAGACCCAGTACTTC
>14|TRBJ1-5|.|.|TRBV7-9
CASSLGTVNQPQHF
TGTGCCAGCAGCTTAGGGACAGTCAATCAGCCCCAGCATTTT
>15|TRBJ1-2|TRBD1|.|TRBV7-9
CASSLGGGTVDGYTF
TGTGCCAGCAGCTTAGGGGGCGGGACAGTGGATGGCTACACCTTC
>14|TRBJ1-1|TRBD1|.|TRBV19
CASSTQGWNTEAFF
TGTGCCAGTAGTACACAGGGGTGGAACACTGAAGCTTTCTTT
>13|TRBJ1-5|.|.|TRBV7-9
CASSLGDSQPQHF
TGTGCCAGCAGCTTAGGGGACTCTCAGCCCCAGCATTTT
>14|TRBJ1-2|.|.|TRBV5-4
CASSLIEGVYGYTF
TGTGCCAGCAGCTTGATTGAAGGGGTCTATGGCTACACCTTC
>15|TRBJ1-2|TRBD1|few|TRBV9
CASNQGGQGNYGYTF
TGTGCCAGCAACCAGGGGGGACAGGGGAACTATGGCTACACCTTC
>14|TRBJ2-2|.|.|TRBV4-2
CASSQVAPSGELFF
TGTGCCAGCAGCCAAGTCGCCCCCAGCGGGGAGCTGTTTTTT
>16|TRBJ2-1|.|.|TRBV6-5
CASSYGAGKSYNEQFF
TGTGCCAGCAGTTACGGGGCAGGGAAATCCTACAATGAGCAGTTCTTC
>13|TRBJ1-1|.|once|TRBV6-5
CASSYSVSIEAFF
TGTGCCAGCAGTTACTCTGTGTCAATTGAAGCTTTCTTT
>18|TRBJ1-5|TRBD1|.|TRBV28
CASSSKAVLGQGYQPQHF
TGTGCCAGCAGTTCAAAGGCCGTCCTGGGACAGGGTTATCAGCCCCAGCATTTT
>20|TRBJ2-1|TRBD2|once|TRBV30
CAWRGFDRARLAGEDNEQFF
TGTGCCTGGAGAGGTTTTGATAGGGCCCGGCTAGCGGGAGAAGACAATGAGCAGTTCTTC
>16|TRBJ2-2|TRBD2|.|TRBV3-1/TRBV3-2
CASSRRASGNTGELFF
TGTGCCAGCAGTAGACGGGCTAGCGGTAACACCGGGGAGCTGTTTTTT
>15|TRBJ1-1|.|.|TRBV2
CASSEHRGGATEAFF
TGTGCCAGCAGTGAACACAGAGGGGGGGCCACTGAAGCTTTCTTT
>13|TRBJ1-2|.|few|TRBV30
CAWSPTGSRAFTF
TGTGCCTGGAGTCCCACGGGGAGTCGCGCTTTCACCTTC
>12|TRBJ1-2|.|few|TRBV12-5
CASGFSNYGYTF
TGTGCTAGTGGTTTTAGTAACTATGGCTACACCTTC
>15|TRBJ2-2|.|.|TRBV5-1
CASSLAVGNTGELFF
TGCGCCAGCAGCTTGGCTGTCGGGAACACCGGGGAGCTGTTTTTT
>13|TRBJ2-1|TRBD2|.|TRBV7-3
CASSTGTSAQLIF
TGTGCCAGCAGCACCGGGACTAGCGCTCAGTTGATCTTC
>14|TRBJ2-1|TRBD2|few|TRBV7-3
CASSLSGSGNEQFF
TGTGCCAGCAGCTTAAGCGGGAGTGGCAATGAGCAGTTCTTC
>16|TRBJ2-2|TRBD2|.|TRBV6-2/TRBV6-3
CASSNPGLADTGELFF
TGTGCCAGCAGTAACCCGGGACTAGCTGACACCGGGGAGCTGTTTTTT
>14|TRBJ2-7|TRBD2|.|TRBV7-9
CASSSSNLREVPYF
TGTGCCAGCAGCTCAAGCAACCTACGGGAGGTCCCGTACTTC
>15|TRBJ1-5|TRBD1|.|TRBV7-9
CASSLATGGVQPQHF
TGTGCCAGCAGCTTAGCGACAGGGGGAGTTCAGCCCCAGCATTTT
>13|TRBJ1-2|.|.|TRBV5-1
CASSRDTNYGYTF
TGCGCCAGCAGCCGAGATACTAACTATGGCTACACCTTC
>11|TRBJ2-7|.|.|TRBV30
CAWSGTYEQYF
TGTGCCTGGAGTGGGACTTACGAGCAGTACTTC
>12|TRBJ1-2|.|.|TRBV14
CASSQPGDGYTF
TGTGCCAGCAGCCAGCCGGGGGATGGCTACACCTTC
>13|TRBJ1-2|TRBD1|.|TRBV28
CASSLQGETGYTF
TGTGCCAGCAGTTTACAGGGGGAGACTGGCTACACCTTC
>14|TRBJ2-2|.|.|TRBV30
CAWRGEGRSGELFF
TGTGCCTGGAGGGGAGAGGGCCGTTCCGGGGAGCTGTTTTTT
>17|TRBJ2-1|.|.|TRBV7-9
CASSLGQGLSTYNEQFF
TGTGCCAGCAGCTTAGGCCAGGGACTTTCAACCTACAATGAGCAGTTCTTC
>12|TRBJ2-7|.|.|TRBV7-2
CASSRYSYEQYF
TGTGCCAGCAGCCGATACAGCTACGAGCAGTACTTC
>15|TRBJ2-3|.|.|TRBV5-1
CASSWGHPSTDTQYF
TGCGCCAGCAGCTGGGGACACCCTAGCACAGATACGCAGTATTTT
>12|TRBJ1-4|.|.|TRBV19
CASSTGNEKLFF
TGTGCCAGTAGTACAGGGAATGAAAAACTGTTTTTT
>20|TRBJ2-5|TRBD2|once|TRBV23-1
CASSQSDPGLAGATQETQYF
TGCGCCAGCAGTCAATCGGACCCGGGACTAGCGGGAGCCACCCAAGAGACCCAGTACTTC
>15|TRBJ2-2|.|.|TRBV9
CASSVVGGATGELFF
TGTGCCAGCAGCGTAGTGGGGGGAGCCACCGGGGAGCTGTTTTTT